Each of the 12 T cell receptor beta chains below was sequenced from the same sample in a study of shared clonotypes between healthy human individuals. Repertoires were generated with immunoSEQ multiplex PCR, while TCRdb's copy carries only in-frame clones and drops some. The profile shows around 2,000,000 clones, approximately 94% of them singletons. Naive-designated CD8 cells lacked CD45RO, were positively enriched for CCR7, and omitted terminally differentiated effector memory CD45RA+ cells. Sequenced input: naive CD8+ T cells from PBMCs. The origin of the receptors is a young man in good health. Some clones in this sample may be carry-over from other donors' samples.

The chain combines TRBV10-1 with TRBJ2-4, with D maybe TRBD1 (5 bases). The CDR3 totals 16 residues. CDR1 is WNHNN and CDR2 is SYGVQD in the germline V gene (reference sequence). V lost 4 bases to trimming and J lost 6 bases, with 19 bases between them. The CDR3 bases are TGCGCCAGCAGTGTAGTCTCAAGGGGTAAGGGAAACATTCAGTACTTC. Protein product: CASSVVSRGKGNIQYF.

V is TRBV29-1 and J is TRBJ2-7; 10 bases align to TRBD1. The CDR3 sequence is 14 residues long. The V segment lost 5 bases and the J segment 3 bases; nucleotides outside the gene matches: 7. Germline V gene data show CDR1 as SQVTM and CDR2 as ANQGSEA. The CDR3 DNA follows: TGCAGCGTTTCCGGGACAGGGGCGATCTACGAGCAGTACTTC. Its translation is CSVSGTGAIYEQYF.

The chain recombines TRBV2 with TRBJ1-1, with a weak D call TRBD1 (6 bases). This CDR3 contains 13 residues. Germline V gene sequence: CDR1 SNHLY, CDR2 FYNNEI. Trimming left V 6 bases short and J 3 bases short, with 11 bases between. The CDR3 spells CASRAGAYTEAFF. The CDR3 DNA follows: TGTGCCAGCAGGGCAGGGGCGTACACTGAAGCTTTCTTT.

This clone appeared once. The chain combines TRBV9 with TRBJ2-1; TRBD1 or TRBD2 may be the D gene (5 bases each). CDR1 and CDR2 from the germline V gene are SGDLS and YYNGEE. CDR3 length: 17 amino acids. The V gene lost 0 bases and the J gene lost 6 bases, with 19 bases spanning the gap. CDR3: CASSVERGSGWGNEQFF. In DNA form, the CDR3 reads TGTGCCAGCAGCGTAGAGAGGGGCTCCGGTTGGGGCAATGAGCAGTTCTTC.

The genes are TRBV5-8 and TRBJ2-5, with D uncertain. Between the trimmed V and J ends, which lost 5 bases and 2 bases, there was a span of 16 bases. The CDR3 sequence is 15 residues long. Germline values: CDR1 SGHTS, CDR2 YDEGEE. The CDR3 spells CASSNEEPVQETQYF. The CDR3 bases are TGTGCCAGCAGTAATGAGGAGCCCGTTCAAGAGACCCAGTACTTC.

This sequence joins TRBV10-3 and TRBJ1-1; 7 bases are shared with TRBD1. The CDR3 loop spans 16 amino acids. Per germline, CDR1 ENHRY and CDR2 SYGVKD. V lost 1 base, J lost 1 base, and 6 bases stayed unmatched. CDR3 residues: CAISELRGRGNTEAFF. The DNA of the CDR3 is TGTGCCATCAGTGAGTTAAGGGGGCGCGGGAACACTGAAGCTTTCTTT.

The chain links TRBV4-1 to TRBJ2-2, with a possible D match to TRBD1 (6 bases). Per the germline V gene, CDR1 is MGHRA and CDR2 is YSYEKL. The CDR3 totals 16 residues. Trimming took 2 bases from V and 5 from J, leaving 15 bases between them. As DNA, the CDR3 is TGCGCCAGCAGCCAACTTACAGGGCTCGGTACCGGGGAGCTGTTTTTT. Amino acid sequence: CASSQLTGLGTGELFF.

The genes are TRBV27 and TRBJ2-1; 10 bases are a match to TRBD2. CDR3 length: 16 residues. The V and J ends lost 6 bases and 6 bases, in that order; junction bases with no gene match: 11. The germline V gene has CDR1 MNHEY and CDR2 SMNVEV (reference sequence). CDR3 sequence: CASSPLLLAGPNEQFF. CDR3 DNA sequence: TGTGCCAGCAGCCCACTTCTACTAGCGGGACCCAATGAGCAGTTCTTC.

The rearrangement joins TRBV19 to TRBJ1-5; no firm D call. V shed 3 bases and J shed 7 bases, with 7 bases lying between them. CDR3 length: 12 amino acids. Germline V gene sequence: CDR1 LNHDA, CDR2 SQIVND (reference sequence). The CDR3 DNA is TGTGCCAGTAGTATTATTAGGCAGCCCCAGCATTTT. Translated: CASSIIRQPQHF. Variable domain in full (rest from reference TRBV19 and TRBJ1-5): DGGITQSPKYLFRKEGQNVTLSCEQNLNHDAMYWYRQDPGQGLRLIYYSQIVNDFQKGDIAEGYSVSREKKESFPLTVTSAQKNPTAFYLCASSIIRQPQHFGDGTRLSIL.

The rearrangement links TRBV4-1 to TRBJ2-3, with 7 bases identical to TRBD2. The germline gives CDR1 MGHRA, CDR2 YSYEKL. This CDR3 has 17 residues. Losses at the gene ends were 0 bases for V and 4 bases for J; bases not matched to a gene: 10. The CDR3 region has the DNA TGCGCCAGCAGCCAAGATGCCGCGGGAGTAGGGGCAGATACGCAGTATTTT. This gives the protein CASSQDAAGVGADTQYF.

The rearrangement links TRBV27 to TRBJ1-5, with 8 bases fitting TRBD1. Germline CDR1 is MNHEY and CDR2 is SMNVEV (reference sequence). V was clipped by 6 bases and J by 2 bases; unmatched bases: 3. The CDR3 sequence is 14 residues long. The CDR3 nucleotides are TGTGCCAGCAGCACGGGACAGGGCAATCAGCCCCAGCATTTT. Protein sequence: CASSTGQGNQPQHF.

The CDR3 spells CASSHGTGYNEQFF. CDR3 bases: TGTGCCAGCAGCCACGGGACAGGCTACAATGAGCAGTTCTTC. The V and J genes are TRBV27 and TRBJ2-1; TRBD1 matches 8 bases. V was pared by 6 bases and J by 3 bases, with 4 bases of the junction left unmatched. Germline values: CDR1 MNHEY, CDR2 SMNVEV (reference sequence). This CDR3 has 14 amino acids.